The 5 T cell receptor beta chains presented below share a single source sample, sequenced in a study of shared T cell receptors in the human thymus. This table comes from immunoSEQ multiplex PCR, and its TCRdb copy is limited to in-frame clones, with some not included. The sample has some 400,000 clones, roughly 94% seen once; the top ten hold roughly 0.02%. The material sequenced was thymocytes. Receptors were obtained from a human donor.

The CDR3 nucleotides read TGCGCCAGCAGCTTGGAATGGGCACTAGCGGGTAGCACAGATACGCAGTATTTT. Translation gives CASSLEWALAGSTDTQYF. This chain links TRBV5-1 with TRBJ2-3; 9 bases fit TRBD2. The V gene's germline CDR1 is SGHRS and CDR2 YFSETQ. This CDR3 spans 18 amino acids. With 0 bases clipped from V and 0 bases from J, the junction kept 8 bases outside the gene matches.

V gene TRBV6-4 combines with J gene TRBJ2-1; D not resolved. This CDR3 has 15 amino acids. The V gene's germline CDR1 is MRHNA and CDR2 SNTAGT. Trimming stripped 0 bases from V and 6 bases from J, with 12 bases between. CDR3 nucleotide sequence: TGTGCCAGCAGTGACTCGCAGGTTCAAGGCAATGAGCAGTTCTTC. This gives the protein CASSDSQVQGNEQFF.

The chain couples TRBV5-6 to TRBJ1-2, with D unclear. The CDR3 runs to 14 residues. CDR1 is SGHDT, CDR2 YYEEEE, per germline. V dropped 0 bases and J dropped 5 bases, with 11 bases sitting between them. CDR3 amino acids: CASSLEMGRYGYTF. In DNA form, the CDR3 reads TGTGCCAGCAGCTTGGAGATGGGGAGGTATGGCTACACCTTC. The whole variable domain, filled in from reference TRBV5-6 and TRBJ1-2, reads DAGVTQSPTHLIKTRGQQVTLRCSPKSGHDTVSWYQQALGQGPQFIFQYYEEEERQRGNFPDRFSGHQFPNYSSELNVNALLLGDSALYLCASSLEMGRYGYTFGSGTRLTVV.

The genes are TRBV28 and TRBJ2-7; no clear D. The CDR3 is 13 residues long. Germline lookup yields CDR1 MDHEN and CDR2 SYDVKM. Between the trimmed V and J ends, which lost 4 bases and 3 bases, there was a span of 10 bases. The CDR3 here is CASSSVRGYEQYF. For the CDR3, the DNA is TGTGCCAGCAGTTCGGTACGCGGCTACGAGCAGTACTTC.

The V call is TRBV19, the J call TRBJ2-7; 7 nucleotides align to TRBD1. Germline V lookup: CDR1 LNHDA, CDR2 SQIVND (reference sequence). V was pared by 9 bases and J by 2 bases, with 4 bases of the junction left unmatched. This CDR3 comprises 12 residues. The CDR3 nucleotides are TGTGCCAGCGGGACAGCTACCTACGAGCAGTACTTC. Translating gives CASGTATYEQYF. The full variable domain, completed using reference TRBV19 and TRBJ2-7, is DGGITQSPKYLFRKEGQNVTLSCEQNLNHDAMYWYRQDPGQGLRLIYYSQIVNDFQKGDIAEGYSVSREKKESFPLTVTSAQKNPTAFYLCASGTATYEQYFGPGTRLTVT.